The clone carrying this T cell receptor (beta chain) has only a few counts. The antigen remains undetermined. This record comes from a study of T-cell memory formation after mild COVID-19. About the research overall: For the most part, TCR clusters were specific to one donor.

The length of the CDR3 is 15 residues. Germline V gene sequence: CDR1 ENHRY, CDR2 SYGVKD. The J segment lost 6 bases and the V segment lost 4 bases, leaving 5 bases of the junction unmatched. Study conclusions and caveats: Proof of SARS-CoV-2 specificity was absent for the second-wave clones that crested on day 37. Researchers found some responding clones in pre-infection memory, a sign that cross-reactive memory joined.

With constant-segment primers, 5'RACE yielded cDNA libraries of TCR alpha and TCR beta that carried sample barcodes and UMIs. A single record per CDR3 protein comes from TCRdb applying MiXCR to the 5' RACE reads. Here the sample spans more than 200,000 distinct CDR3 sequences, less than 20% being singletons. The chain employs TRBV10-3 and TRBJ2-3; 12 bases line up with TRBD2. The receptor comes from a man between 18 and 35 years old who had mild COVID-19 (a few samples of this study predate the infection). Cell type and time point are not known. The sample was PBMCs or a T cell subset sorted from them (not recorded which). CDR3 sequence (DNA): TGTGCCATCAGTGCGACTAGCGGGGGATCTGATACGCAGTATTTT. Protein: CAISATSGGSDTQYF.